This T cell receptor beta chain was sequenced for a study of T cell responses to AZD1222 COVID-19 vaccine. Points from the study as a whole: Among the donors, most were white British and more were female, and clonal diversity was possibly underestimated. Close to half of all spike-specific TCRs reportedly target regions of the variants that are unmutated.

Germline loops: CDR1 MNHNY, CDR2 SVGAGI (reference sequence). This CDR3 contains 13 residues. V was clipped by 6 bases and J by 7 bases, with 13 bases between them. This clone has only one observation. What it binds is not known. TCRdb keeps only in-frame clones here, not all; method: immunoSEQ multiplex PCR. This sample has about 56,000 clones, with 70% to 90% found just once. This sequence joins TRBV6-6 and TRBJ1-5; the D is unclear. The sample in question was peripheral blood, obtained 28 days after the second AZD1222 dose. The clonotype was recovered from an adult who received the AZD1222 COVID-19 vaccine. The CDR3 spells CASRLGVWQPQHF. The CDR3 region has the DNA TGTGCCAGCAGATTGGGAGTATGGCAGCCCCAGCATTTT.